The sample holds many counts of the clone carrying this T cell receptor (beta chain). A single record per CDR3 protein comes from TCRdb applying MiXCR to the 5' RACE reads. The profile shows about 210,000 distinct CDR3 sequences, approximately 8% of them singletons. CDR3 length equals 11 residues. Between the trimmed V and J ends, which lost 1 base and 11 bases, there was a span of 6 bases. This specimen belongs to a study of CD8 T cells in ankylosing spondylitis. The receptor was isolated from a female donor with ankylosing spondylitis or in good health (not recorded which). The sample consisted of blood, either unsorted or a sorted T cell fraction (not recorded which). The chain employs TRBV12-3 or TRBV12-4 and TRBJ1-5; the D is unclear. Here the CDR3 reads CASSLGGAQHF. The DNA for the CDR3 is TGTGCCAGCAGTTTAGGTGGGGCCCAGCATTTT.